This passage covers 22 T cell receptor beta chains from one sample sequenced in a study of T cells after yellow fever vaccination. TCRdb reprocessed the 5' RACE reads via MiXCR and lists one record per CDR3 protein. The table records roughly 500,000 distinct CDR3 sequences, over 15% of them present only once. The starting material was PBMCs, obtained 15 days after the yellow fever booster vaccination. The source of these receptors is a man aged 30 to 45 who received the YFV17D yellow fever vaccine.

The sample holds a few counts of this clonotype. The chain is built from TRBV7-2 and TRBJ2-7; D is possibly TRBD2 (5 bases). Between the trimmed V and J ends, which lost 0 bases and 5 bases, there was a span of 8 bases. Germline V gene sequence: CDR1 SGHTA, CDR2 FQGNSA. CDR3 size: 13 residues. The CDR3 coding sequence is TGTGCCAGCAGCTTAGCGGGAGCTCACGAGCAGTACTTC. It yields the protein CASSLAGAHEQYF.

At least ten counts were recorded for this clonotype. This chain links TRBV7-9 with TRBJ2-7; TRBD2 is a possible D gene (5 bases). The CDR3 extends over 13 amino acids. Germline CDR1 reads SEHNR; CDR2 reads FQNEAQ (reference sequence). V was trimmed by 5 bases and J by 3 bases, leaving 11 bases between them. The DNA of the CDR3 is TGTGCCAGCAGCCCTACTAGGGACTACGAGCAGTACTTC. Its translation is CASSPTRDYEQYF.

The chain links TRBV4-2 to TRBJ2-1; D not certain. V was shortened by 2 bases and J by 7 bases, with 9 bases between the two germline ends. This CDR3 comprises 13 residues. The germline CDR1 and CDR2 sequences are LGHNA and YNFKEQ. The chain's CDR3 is CASSQIIENEQFF. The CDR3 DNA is TGTGCCAGCAGCCAAATAATAGAGAATGAGCAGTTCTTC.

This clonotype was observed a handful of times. This CDR3 is CASSLLWGPSRYEQYF. The CDR3, as DNA: TGTGCCAGCAGCTTACTTTGGGGGCCTTCCCGCTACGAGCAGTACTTC. The rearrangement joins TRBV7-6 to TRBJ2-7, with D possibly TRBD1 on 6 matching bases. Germline CDR1 SGHVS, CDR2 FNYEAQ. The CDR3 loop spans 16 amino acids. The ends were cut back, 2 bases at V and 3 bases at J, with 17 bases in the middle.

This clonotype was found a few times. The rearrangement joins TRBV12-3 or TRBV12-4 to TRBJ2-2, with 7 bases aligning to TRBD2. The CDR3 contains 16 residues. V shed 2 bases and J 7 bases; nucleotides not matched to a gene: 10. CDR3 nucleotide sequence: TGTGCCAGCAGTTTATTCGGGGGAGGGCCGAACGGGGAGCTGTTTTTT. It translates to CASSLFGGGPNGELFF.

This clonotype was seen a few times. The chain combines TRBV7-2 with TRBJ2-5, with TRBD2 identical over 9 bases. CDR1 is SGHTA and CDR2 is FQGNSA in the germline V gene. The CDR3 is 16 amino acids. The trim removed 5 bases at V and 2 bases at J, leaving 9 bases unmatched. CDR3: CASSTESGRLQETQYF. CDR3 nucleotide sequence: TGTGCCAGCAGCACCGAAAGCGGGAGGCTTCAAGAGACCCAGTACTTC.

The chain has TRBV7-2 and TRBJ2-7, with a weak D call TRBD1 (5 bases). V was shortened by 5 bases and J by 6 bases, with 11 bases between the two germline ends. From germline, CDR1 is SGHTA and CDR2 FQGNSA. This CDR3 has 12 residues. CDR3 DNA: TGTGCCAGCAGCCAAACAGGATTCGAGCAGTACTTC. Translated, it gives CASSQTGFEQYF.

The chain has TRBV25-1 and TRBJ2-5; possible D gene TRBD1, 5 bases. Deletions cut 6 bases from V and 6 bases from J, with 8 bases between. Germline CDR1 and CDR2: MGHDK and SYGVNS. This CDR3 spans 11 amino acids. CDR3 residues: CASRGRKTQYF. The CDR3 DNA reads TGTGCCAGCAGGGGGCGGAAGACCCAGTACTTC.

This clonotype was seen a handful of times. CDR3 in DNA: TGTGCCAGCAGTGAATGGAGGGTAGATACGCAGTATTTT. Protein product: CASSEWRVDTQYF. The chain uses TRBV25-1 and TRBJ2-3, with a possible D match to TRBD2 (6 bases). Trimming left V 1 base short and J 5 bases short, with 7 bases between. The CDR3 covers 13 residues. CDR1 and CDR2 (germline): MGHDK, SYGVNS. Full variable domain (missing parts from reference TRBV25-1 and TRBJ2-3): EADIYQTPRYLVIGTGKKITLECSQTMGHDKMYWYQQDPGMELHLIHYSYGVNSTEKGDLSSESTVSRIRTEHFPLTLESARPSHTSQYLCASSEWRVDTQYFGPGTRLTVL.

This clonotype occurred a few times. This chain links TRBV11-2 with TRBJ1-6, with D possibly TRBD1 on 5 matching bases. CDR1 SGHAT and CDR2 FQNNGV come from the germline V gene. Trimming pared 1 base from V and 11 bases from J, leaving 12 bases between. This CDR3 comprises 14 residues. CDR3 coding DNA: TGTGCCAGCAGCTTAGGGACAATTATAACACCCCTCCACTTT. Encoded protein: CASSLGTIITPLHF.

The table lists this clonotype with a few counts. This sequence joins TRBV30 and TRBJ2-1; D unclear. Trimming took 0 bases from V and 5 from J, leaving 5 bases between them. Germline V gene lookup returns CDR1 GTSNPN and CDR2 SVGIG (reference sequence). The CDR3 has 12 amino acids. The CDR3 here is CAWSVSDNEQFF. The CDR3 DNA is TGTGCCTGGAGTGTAAGCGACAATGAGCAGTTCTTC.

For the CDR3, the DNA is TGTGCCAGCAGCCATATGAGGAGCTCCTACAATGAGCAGTTCTTC. It yields the protein CASSHMRSSYNEQFF. This chain links TRBV3-1 with TRBJ2-1; D unresolved. The germline V gene has CDR1 LGHDT and CDR2 YNNKEL (reference sequence). The V and J ends lost 3 bases and 0 bases respectively, with 9 bases between them. The CDR3 extends over 15 amino acids.

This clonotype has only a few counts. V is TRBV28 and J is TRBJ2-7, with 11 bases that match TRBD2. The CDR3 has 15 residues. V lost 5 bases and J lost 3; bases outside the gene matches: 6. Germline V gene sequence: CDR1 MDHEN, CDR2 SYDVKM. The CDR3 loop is CASSNGGLADYEQYF. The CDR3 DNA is TGTGCCAGCAGTAACGGGGGACTAGCGGACTACGAGCAGTACTTC.

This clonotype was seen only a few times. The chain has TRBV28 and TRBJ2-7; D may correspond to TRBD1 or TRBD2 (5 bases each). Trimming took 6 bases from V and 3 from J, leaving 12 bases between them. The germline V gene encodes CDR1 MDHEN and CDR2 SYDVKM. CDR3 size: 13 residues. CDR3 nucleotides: TGTGCCAGCAGAGGGGACCCCCTCTACGAGCAGTACTTC. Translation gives CASRGDPLYEQYF.

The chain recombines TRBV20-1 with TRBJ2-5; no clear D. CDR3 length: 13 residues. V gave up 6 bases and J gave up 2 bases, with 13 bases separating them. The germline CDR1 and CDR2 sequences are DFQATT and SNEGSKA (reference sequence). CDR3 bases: TGCAGTGCCCCTCTTAGCCCACAAGAGACCCAGTACTTC. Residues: CSAPLSPQETQYF.

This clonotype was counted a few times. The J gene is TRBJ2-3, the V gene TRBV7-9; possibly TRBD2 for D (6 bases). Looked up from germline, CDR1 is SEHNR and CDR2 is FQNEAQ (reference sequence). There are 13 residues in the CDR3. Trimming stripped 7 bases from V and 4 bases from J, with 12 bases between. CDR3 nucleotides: TGTGCCAGCACCCCTGGGGGGTCAGATACGCAGTATTTT. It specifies CASTPGGSDTQYF.

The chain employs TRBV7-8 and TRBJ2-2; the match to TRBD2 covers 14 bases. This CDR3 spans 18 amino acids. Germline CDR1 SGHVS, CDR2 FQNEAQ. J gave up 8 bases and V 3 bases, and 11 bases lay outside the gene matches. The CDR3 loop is CASSFYMGLAGEAGELFF. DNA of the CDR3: TGTGCCAGCAGCTTCTACATGGGACTAGCGGGAGAGGCGGGGGAGCTGTTTTTT. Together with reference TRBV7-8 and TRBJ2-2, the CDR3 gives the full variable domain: GAGVSQSPRYKVAKRGQDVALRCDPISGHVSLFWYQQALGQGPEFLTYFQNEAQLDKSGLPSDRFFAERPEGSVSTLKIQRTQQEDSAVYLCASSFYMGLAGEAGELFFGEGSRLTVL.

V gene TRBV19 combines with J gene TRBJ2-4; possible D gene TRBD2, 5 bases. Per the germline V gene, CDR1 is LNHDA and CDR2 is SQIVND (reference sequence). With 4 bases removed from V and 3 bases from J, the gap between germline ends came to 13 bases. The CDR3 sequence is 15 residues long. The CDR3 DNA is TGTGCCAGTAGTAAAGGAGAGGGTGGCAAAAACATTCAGTACTTC. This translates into CASSKGEGGKNIQYF.

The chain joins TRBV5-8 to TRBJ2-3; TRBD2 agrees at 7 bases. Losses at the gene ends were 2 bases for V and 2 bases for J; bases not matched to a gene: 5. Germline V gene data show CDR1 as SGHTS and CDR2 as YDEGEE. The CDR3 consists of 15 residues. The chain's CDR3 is CASSFRDYDTDTQYF. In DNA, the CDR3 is TGTGCCAGCAGCTTCCGGGACTACGACACAGATACGCAGTATTTT.

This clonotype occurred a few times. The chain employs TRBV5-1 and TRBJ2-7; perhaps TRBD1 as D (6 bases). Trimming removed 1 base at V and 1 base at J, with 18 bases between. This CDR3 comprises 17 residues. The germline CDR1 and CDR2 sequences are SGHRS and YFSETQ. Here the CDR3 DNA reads TGCGCCAGCAGCTTGAGAACCCCAGGGGACCTATCCTACGAGCAGTACTTC. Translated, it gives CASSLRTPGDLSYEQYF.

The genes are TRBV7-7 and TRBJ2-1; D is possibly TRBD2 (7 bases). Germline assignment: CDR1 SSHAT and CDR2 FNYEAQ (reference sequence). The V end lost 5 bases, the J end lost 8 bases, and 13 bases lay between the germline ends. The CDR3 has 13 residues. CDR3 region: CASSAGRGDEQFF. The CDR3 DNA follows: TGTGCCAGCAGCGCGGGGAGGGGGGATGAGCAGTTCTTC.

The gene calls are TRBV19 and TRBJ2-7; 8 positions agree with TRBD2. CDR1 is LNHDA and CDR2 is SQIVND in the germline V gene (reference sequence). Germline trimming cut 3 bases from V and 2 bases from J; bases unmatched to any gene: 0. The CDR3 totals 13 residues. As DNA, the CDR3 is TGTGCCAGTAGTATCGGGGGGGCCTACGAGCAGTACTTC. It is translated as CASSIGGAYEQYF.